This T cell receptor (beta chain) was found in a study of blood T cell repertoires in COVID-19. At the level of the study: From T cells, B-cell-depleted T cells, or PBMCs came the material, which was cDNA or gDNA.

Across about two dozen US areas, participants ranged in age from about 18 to 89 years. Participants classified as exposed had met a COVID-19 case within 2 weeks before study entry. This clone turned up a few times. Germline V gives CDR1 MNHEY, CDR2 SVGEGT. The length of the CDR3 is 17 residues. V lost 5 bases and J 0 bases, leaving 16 bases between the germline ends. Clones were read by immunoSEQ multiplex PCR, and TCRdb kept only the in-frame ones, dropping some. The data hold about 140,000 clones, with 84% observed a single time. Sequenced input: PBMCs or T cells enriched from blood (not recorded which). This sequence joins TRBV6-2 or TRBV6-3 and TRBJ1-4; a weak D match, TRBD1 (6 bases). This sequence was found in a woman between 18 and 29 years old who had been exposed to COVID-19. The CDR3 loop reads CASSTGHATATNEKLFF. CDR3 coding DNA: TGTGCCAGCAGTACGGGACACGCCACAGCAACTAATGAAAAACTGTTTTTT.